Listed below are T cell receptor beta chains from one sample, sequenced in a study of blood T cell repertoires in COVID-19. Sequencing used immunoSEQ multiplex PCR; TCRdb keeps in-frame clones, though not all of them. The table has over 200,000 clones, more than 70% seen once. Material: peripheral blood. All receptors derive from a man of 80 years or more with acute or convalescent COVID-19. Each CDR3 is given with its conserved first and last residue. D genes are given only for firm matches. Only some rows state a clone size, as once, few, many or a class for expanded clones.

d_gene: TRBD2; v_gene: TRBV5-1; abundance: few; j_gene: TRBJ2-2; CDR3aa: CASSLEPSGNTGELFF; CDR3nt: TGCGCCAGCAGCTTGGAACCTAGCGGTAACACCGGGGAGCTGTTTTTT
d_gene: TRBD1; v_gene: TRBV20-1; abundance: NA; j_gene: TRBJ2-7; CDR3aa: CSASRQGAGYEQYF; CDR3nt: TGCAGTGCTAGTAGGCAGGGGGCAGGGTACGAGCAGTACTTC
d_gene: NA; v_gene: TRBV7-6; abundance: once; j_gene: TRBJ2-7; CDR3aa: CASSLAAVTGTWSYEQYF; CDR3nt: TGTGCCAGCAGCTTAGCCGCAGTTACGGGAACTTGGTCTTACGAGCAGTACTTC
d_gene: TRBD1; v_gene: TRBV19; abundance: once; j_gene: TRBJ1-5; CDR3aa: CASSLGQGANQPQHF; CDR3nt: TGTGCCAGTAGTCTGGGACAGGGCGCCAATCAGCCCCAGCATTTT
d_gene: TRBD2; v_gene: TRBV28; abundance: NA; j_gene: TRBJ2-5; CDR3aa: CASSRTSGRQETQYF; CDR3nt: TGTGCCAGCAGTCGCACTAGCGGGAGGCAGGAGACCCAGTACTTC
d_gene: TRBD1; v_gene: TRBV5-1; abundance: NA; j_gene: TRBJ2-1; CDR3aa: CASSLDRGRPNEQFF; CDR3nt: TGCGCCAGCAGCTTGGACAGGGGGCGACCCAATGAGCAGTTCTTC
d_gene: TRBD1; v_gene: TRBV19; abundance: NA; j_gene: TRBJ1-1; CDR3aa: CASRTGTGRTAEAFF; CDR3nt: TGTGCCAGTAGGACCGGGACAGGGCGGACCGCTGAAGCTTTCTTT
d_gene: TRBD2; v_gene: TRBV7-9; abundance: NA; j_gene: TRBJ2-5; CDR3aa: CASSWTRTEETQYF; CDR3nt: TGTGCCAGCAGCTGGACTAGAACGGAAGAGACCCAGTACTTC
d_gene: NA; v_gene: TRBV30; abundance: NA; j_gene: TRBJ2-5; CDR3aa: CAWSVQGWETQYF; CDR3nt: TGTGCCTGGAGTGTACAGGGATGGGAGACCCAGTACTTC
d_gene: NA; v_gene: TRBV6-5; abundance: NA; j_gene: TRBJ2-5; CDR3aa: CASSSIDTNQETQYF; CDR3nt: TGTGCCAGCAGTTCCATCGACACAAACCAAGAGACCCAGTACTTC
d_gene: NA; v_gene: TRBV5-1; abundance: NA; j_gene: TRBJ2-7; CDR3aa: CASSFTDSYEQYF; CDR3nt: TGCGCCAGCAGTTTTACAGATTCCTACGAGCAGTACTTC
d_gene: TRBD1; v_gene: TRBV2; abundance: NA; j_gene: TRBJ2-7; CDR3aa: CATTHPGTGTYEQYF; CDR3nt: TGTGCCACCACCCACCCTGGGACAGGGACCTACGAGCAGTACTTC
d_gene: NA; v_gene: TRBV6-6; abundance: NA; j_gene: TRBJ1-2; CDR3aa: CASSYLDTNYGYTF; CDR3nt: TGTGCCAGCAGTTACTTAGACACGAACTATGGCTACACCTTC
d_gene: NA; v_gene: TRBV28; abundance: NA; j_gene: TRBJ1-1; CDR3aa: CASSTLGDTEAFF; CDR3nt: TGTGCCAGCAGTACCCTAGGGGACACTGAAGCTTTCTTT
d_gene: TRBD2; v_gene: TRBV2; abundance: NA; j_gene: TRBJ2-1; CDR3aa: CAGVGSGSSYNEQFF; CDR3nt: TGTGCCGGGGTCGGTAGCGGGAGCTCCTACAATGAGCAGTTCTTC
d_gene: TRBD1; v_gene: TRBV6-5; abundance: NA; j_gene: TRBJ1-6; CDR3aa: CASQEGQYNSPLHF; CDR3nt: TGTGCCAGTCAGGAGGGACAGTATAATTCACCCCTCCACTTT
d_gene: NA; v_gene: TRBV7-7; abundance: NA; j_gene: TRBJ1-4; CDR3aa: CASSLNPGTPNEKLFF; CDR3nt: TGTGCTAGCAGCTTAAACCCCGGGACACCAAATGAAAAACTGTTTTTT
d_gene: TRBD2; v_gene: TRBV3-1/TRBV3-2; abundance: once; j_gene: TRBJ2-7; CDR3aa: CASGRGVGYEQYF; CDR3nt: TGTGCCAGCGGCCGGGGGGTCGGCTACGAGCAGTACTTC
d_gene: NA; v_gene: TRBV3-1/TRBV3-2; abundance: NA; j_gene: TRBJ2-1; CDR3aa: CASSQGLEQFF; CDR3nt: TGTGCCAGCAGCCAAGGCCTAGAGCAGTTCTTC
d_gene: NA; v_gene: TRBV7-2; abundance: once; j_gene: TRBJ1-1; CDR3aa: CASSLVVNTEAFF; CDR3nt: TGTGCCAGCAGCTTAGTCGTGAACACTGAAGCTTTCTTT
d_gene: TRBD1; v_gene: TRBV7-9; abundance: NA; j_gene: TRBJ1-4; CDR3aa: CASSLQQGVGEKLFF; CDR3nt: TGTGCCAGCAGCTTGCAACAGGGGGTAGGGGAAAAACTGTTTTTT
d_gene: NA; v_gene: TRBV7-8; abundance: NA; j_gene: TRBJ2-5; CDR3aa: CASSDRTEQETQYF; CDR3nt: TGTGCCAGCAGTGACAGGACAGAACAAGAGACCCAGTACTTC
d_gene: TRBD2; v_gene: TRBV5-1; abundance: NA; j_gene: TRBJ2-3; CDR3aa: CASSLAAGGPSNTDTQYF; CDR3nt: TGCGCCAGCAGCTTGGCCGCGGGGGGGCCGTCGAACACAGATACGCAGTATTTT
d_gene: NA; v_gene: TRBV5-1; abundance: NA; j_gene: TRBJ2-6; CDR3aa: CASSLSRGGGANVLTF; CDR3nt: TGCGCCAGCAGCTTGTCAAGGGGCGGCGGGGCCAACGTCCTGACTTTC
d_gene: NA; v_gene: TRBV5-8; abundance: NA; j_gene: TRBJ2-5; CDR3aa: CASSLVRTAGGGTQYF; CDR3nt: TGTGCCAGCAGCTTGGTGAGGACAGCTGGTGGGGGGACCCAGTACTTC
d_gene: TRBD2; v_gene: TRBV5-6; abundance: NA; j_gene: TRBJ2-2; CDR3aa: CASSLVASGADTGELFF; CDR3nt: TGTGCCAGCAGCTTGGTGGCTAGCGGGGCTGACACCGGGGAGCTGTTTTTT
d_gene: NA; v_gene: TRBV2; abundance: few; j_gene: TRBJ2-3; CDR3aa: CASSRKLAPTDTQYF; CDR3nt: TGTGCCAGCAGTCGAAAACTAGCACCCACAGATACGCAGTATTTT
d_gene: TRBD1; v_gene: TRBV3-1/TRBV3-2; abundance: NA; j_gene: TRBJ2-5; CDR3aa: CASRSGQGAQETQYF; CDR3nt: TGTGCCAGCAGGTCGGGACAGGGGGCCCAGGAGACCCAGTACTTC
d_gene: NA; v_gene: TRBV7-9; abundance: once; j_gene: TRBJ1-3; CDR3aa: CASSYTGTPGNTIYF; CDR3nt: TGTGCCAGCAGTTACACCGGGACACCGGGAAACACCATATATTTT
d_gene: TRBD2; v_gene: TRBV5-1; abundance: NA; j_gene: TRBJ2-7; CDR3aa: CASSGLAGLYEQYF; CDR3nt: TGCGCCAGCAGTGGACTAGCGGGACTCTACGAGCAGTACTTC
d_gene: TRBD2; v_gene: TRBV27; abundance: once; j_gene: TRBJ2-1; CDR3aa: CASSRLAAIYNEQFF; CDR3nt: TGTGCCAGCAGCCGACTAGCGGCGATCTACAATGAGCAGTTCTTC